This T cell receptor beta chain stems from a study of cytomegalovirus exposure and HLA in healthy donors. PCR employed 60 Vbeta and 13 Jbeta primers. Method: immunoSEQ multiplex PCR; TCRdb's copy keeps in-frame clones and lacks some. The table records roughly 80,000 clones, about four fifths of them present only once. The ends were cut back, 7 bases at V and 8 bases at J, with 20 bases in the middle. CDR3 length: 13 residues. Germline CDR1 is SQVTM and CDR2 is ANQGSEA. Sample: PBMCs. This sequence joins TRBV29-1 and TRBJ1-2; D may be TRBD1 (5 bases). This TCR derives from a woman in her twenties or thirties in good health and CMV-seronegative. This CDR3 reads CSGWGVGTEGYTF. CDR3 coding DNA: TGCAGCGGTTGGGGGGTCGGTACGGAGGGCTACACCTTC.